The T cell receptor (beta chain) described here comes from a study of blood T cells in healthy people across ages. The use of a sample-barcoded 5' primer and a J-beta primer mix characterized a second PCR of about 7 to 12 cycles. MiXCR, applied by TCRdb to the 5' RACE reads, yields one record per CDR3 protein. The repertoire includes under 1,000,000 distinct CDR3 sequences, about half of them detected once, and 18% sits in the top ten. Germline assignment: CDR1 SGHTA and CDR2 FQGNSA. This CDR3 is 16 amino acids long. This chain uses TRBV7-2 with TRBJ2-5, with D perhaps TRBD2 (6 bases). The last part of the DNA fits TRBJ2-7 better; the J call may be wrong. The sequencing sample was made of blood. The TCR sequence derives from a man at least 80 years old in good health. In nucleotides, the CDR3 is TGTGCCAGCAGCTTATATCGGAGGGGTGATGACTACGAGCAGTACTTC. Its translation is CASSLYRRGDDYEQYF.